This T cell receptor beta chain stems from a study of vaccination and CD4 T cells after COVID-19. Study-wide background: At a median around 92 days (range 35 to 161) after diagnosis, post-COVID samples were drawn. Ranging from 14 to 241, the interval between dose two and post-vaccine sampling had a median of 72 days. The authors exposed cells to overlapping spike peptides derived from SARS-CoV-2, HCoV-NL63, HCoV-OC43 and HCoV-229E.

Overall study results and limits: The study sampled relatively few convalescent patients and omitted early post-infection timepoints.

V lost 2 bases, J lost 9 bases, and 11 bases lay in between. Germline assignment: CDR1 MRHNA and CDR2 SNTAGT. CDR3 size: 13 residues. The table lists this clonotype with a few counts. Antigen unknown. Indicated treatment: roughly 10-day PBMC culture with coronavirus spike peptide pools or control peptides (ViraFEST assay). CD4+ T cells that had been cultured provided DNA sequenced with the Oncomine TCR Beta short-read assay. TCRdb redid the calling of the PCR reads with MiXCR, one entry per CDR3 protein. The table includes fewer than 4,500 distinct CDR3 sequences, roughly 21% detected once. The chain links TRBV6-4 to TRBJ2-1, with a possible D match to TRBD2 (6 bases). The sequencing input was CD4+ T cells from blood, cultured in vitro. The source is a human donor who had recovered from COVID-19. CDR3 amino acids: CASSDGGWGEQFF. The CDR3 DNA follows: TGTGCCAGCAGTGACGGGGGGTGGGGTGAGCAGTTCTTC.